These 16 T cell receptor beta chains were all obtained from the same sample, sequenced in a study of cytomegalovirus exposure and HLA in healthy donors. Primers for the PCR totalled 60 Vbeta and 13 Jbeta. Profiling relied on immunoSEQ multiplex PCR, and the TCRdb table lists in-frame clones only, not all of them. Recorded for this sample: approximately 110,000 clones. The sample was PBMCs. The source of these receptors is a man between 40 and 49 years old in good health and CMV-seronegative.

The chain combines TRBV6-1 with TRBJ1-5; TRBD1 aligns across 7 bases. Unmatched junction bases numbered 8, after V lost 11 bases and J lost 4 bases. The CDR3 is 13 residues long. In germline, CDR1 is MNHNS, CDR2 SASEGT. The CDR3 region has the DNA TGTGCCGGAAGGACAGGTGGAAATCAGCCCCAGCATTTT. Translation gives CAGRTGGNQPQHF.

J is TRBJ2-7 and V is TRBV28; TRBD1 might be the D (6 bases). V was clipped by 3 bases and J by 7 bases, with 10 bases between them. CDR3 length: 12 amino acids. Germline V CDR1 and CDR2: MDHEN, SYDVKM. In nucleotides, the CDR3 is TGTGCCAGCAGTTTGGACAGATCGGAGCAGTACTTC. Protein product: CASSLDRSEQYF.

The genes are TRBV28 and TRBJ1-5; D ambiguous. This CDR3 is built from 16 residues. V was cut by 7 bases and J by 3 bases, with 19 bases left in between. CDR1 is MDHEN and CDR2 is SYDVKM in the germline V gene. CDR3 in amino acids: CASTTGGRGNNQPQHF. CDR3 bases: TGTGCCAGCACCACTGGTGGGCGGGGAAACAATCAGCCCCAGCATTTT.

The rearrangement joins TRBV6-5 to TRBJ2-7; tentative D call: TRBD2 (6 bases). This CDR3 region has 14 residues. Trimming took 6 bases from V and 4 from J, leaving 16 bases between them. Germline V CDR1 and CDR2: MNHEY, SVGAGI. In nucleotides, the CDR3 is TGTGCCAGCAGGGTGGTGGAGGGAACGTACGAGCAGTACTTC. Translated, it gives CASRVVEGTYEQYF.

The V call is TRBV19, the J call TRBJ2-7; TRBD1 agrees at 9 bases. The CDR3 has 14 residues. V was pared by 5 bases and J by 2 bases, with 4 bases of the junction left unmatched. Germline loops: CDR1 LNHDA, CDR2 SQIVND (reference sequence). CDR3 nucleotide sequence: TGTGCCAGTAGTGTCGACAGGGGGACCTACGAGCAGTACTTC. Encoded protein: CASSVDRGTYEQYF.

The V and J genes are TRBV27 and TRBJ2-7; TRBD1 matches 7 bases. CDR3 size: 13 residues. The germline gives CDR1 MNHEY, CDR2 SMNVEV (reference sequence). Trimming at V came to 5 bases and at J to 2 bases, leaving 3 bases not matched to a gene. CDR3 DNA sequence: TGTGCCAGCAGTGTACAGGGGACCTACGAGCAGTACTTC. Its translation is CASSVQGTYEQYF.

V and J are TRBV5-1 and TRBJ2-1, with TRBD1 matching 9 bases. CDR1 is SGHRS and CDR2 is YFSETQ in the germline V gene. Losses at the gene ends were 4 bases for V and 8 bases for J; bases not matched to a gene: 22. CDR3 length equals 19 residues. The CDR3 reads CASSQRPIIGQGIADEQFF. CDR3 DNA sequence: TGCGCCAGCAGCCAAAGACCGATCATAGGACAGGGGATCGCCGATGAGCAGTTCTTC.

The rearrangement links TRBV5-5 to TRBJ2-5; D unclear. Germline loops: CDR1 SGHKS, CDR2 YYEKEE (reference sequence). The CDR3 covers 12 residues. The ends were cut back, 4 bases at V and 0 bases at J, with 4 bases in the middle. The CDR3 DNA reads as TGTGCCAGCAGCCCGTACCAAGAGACCCAGTACTTC. This codes for CASSPYQETQYF.

The V call is TRBV9, the J call TRBJ1-2, with 8 bases fitting TRBD1. V lost 3 bases to trimming and J lost 6 bases; unmatched junction nucleotides: 13. The CDR3 totals 16 residues. Germline V lookup: CDR1 SGDLS, CDR2 YYNGEE. This chain's CDR3 is CASSAYLDGQGDGYTF. The CDR3, as DNA: TGTGCCAGCAGCGCTTACCTCGACGGACAGGGCGATGGCTACACCTTC.

The V and J genes are TRBV7-3 and TRBJ1-1, with D perhaps matching TRBD1 (6 bases). The CDR3 sequence is 15 residues long. Trimming took 6 bases from V and 1 from J, leaving 15 bases between them. The V gene's germline CDR1 is SGHTA and CDR2 FQGTGA. The CDR3 DNA is TGTGCCAGCAGGGAAACAGGGTCGAAGAACACTGAAGCTTTCTTT. This encodes CASRETGSKNTEAFF.

The chain has TRBV11-2 and TRBJ1-1; 11 nucleotides agree with TRBD1. From germline, CDR1 is SGHAT and CDR2 FQNNGV. The J segment lost 4 bases and the V segment lost 3 bases, leaving 4 bases of the junction unmatched. The CDR3 is made up of 15 amino acids. This CDR3 is CASSFGDRGGTEAFF. CDR3 DNA: TGTGCCAGCAGCTTTGGGGACAGGGGGGGCACTGAAGCTTTCTTT.

The rearrangement uses TRBV7-4 and TRBJ1-1; TRBD1 matches at 12 bases. This CDR3 is built from 17 residues. V shed 1 base, J shed 4 bases, and the junction held 7 bases outside the gene matches. Looked up from germline, CDR1 is SGHVT and CDR2 is SQSDAQ. CDR3: CASSLVGQGACGTEAFF. The CDR3 bases are TGTGCCAGCAGCTTAGTGGGACAGGGGGCGTGTGGCACTGAAGCTTTCTTT.

V usage is TRBV27 and J usage is TRBJ1-1, with D tentatively TRBD1 (6 bases). The V end was cut by 4 bases, the J end by 7 bases, with 13 bases between. CDR1 MNHEY and CDR2 SMNVEV come from the germline V gene (reference sequence). The CDR3 extends over 13 amino acids. The CDR3: CASSSTGLNEAFF. Written as DNA, the CDR3 is TGTGCCAGCAGTTCCACAGGGTTGAATGAAGCTTTCTTT.

The chain combines TRBV19 with TRBJ1-5, with 7 bases fitting TRBD1. After removal of 3 bases from V and 6 bases from J, the junction contained 11 bases not matched to a gene. The CDR3 totals 16 residues. The germline V gene encodes CDR1 LNHDA and CDR2 SQIVND (reference sequence). CDR3 loop: CASSIDRQGLSQPQHF. DNA of the CDR3: TGTGCCAGTAGTATTGATAGACAGGGATTGTCTCAGCCCCAGCATTTT. Looking up the rest from reference TRBV19 and TRBJ1-5 gives the full variable domain: DGGITQSPKYLFRKEGQNVTLSCEQNLNHDAMYWYRQDPGQGLRLIYYSQIVNDFQKGDIAEGYSVSREKKESFPLTVTSAQKNPTAFYLCASSIDRQGLSQPQHFGDGTRLSIL.

This chain links TRBV5-4 with TRBJ2-7, with no clear D. The CDR3 runs 14 residues. Germline V gives CDR1 SGHNT, CDR2 YYREEE (reference sequence). Deletions cut 0 bases from V and 5 bases from J, with 12 bases between. The CDR3 is CASSLAGRLDEQYF. The CDR3 nucleotides read TGTGCCAGCAGCTTGGCCGGCAGGTTGGACGAGCAGTACTTC. Combining the CDR3 with reference TRBV5-4 and TRBJ2-7 gives the whole variable domain ETGVTQSPTHLIKTRGQQVTLRCSSQSGHNTVSWYQQALGQGPQFIFQYYREEENGRGNFPPRFSGLQFPNYSSELNVNALELDDSALYLCASSLAGRLDEQYFGPGTRLTVT.

Comment on this clone: Other DNA sequences in the sample encode the same CDR3. The gene calls are TRBV10-3 and TRBJ2-7; tentatively, D is TRBD1 (6 bases). In germline, CDR1 is ENHRY, CDR2 SYGVKD. Trimming removed 6 bases at V and 2 bases at J, with 14 bases between. This CDR3 comprises 14 residues. The DNA of the CDR3 is TGTGCCATCAGCGAGCGGTCAGGGGCCTACGAGCAGTACTTC. Residues: CAISERSGAYEQYF.